This TCR beta chain is drawn from a study of OX40 agonist ivuxolimab in advanced cancers. Regarding the study in general: Ivuxolimab, which targeted the costimulatory receptor OX40 (CD134), was an agonistic, fully human IgG2 monoclonal antibody. Intravenous ivuxolimab was administered to patients every 2 weeks at six dose levels: 0.01, 0.1, 0.3, 1.5, 3 and 10 mg/kg. Of the roughly 51 dose-escalation patients, hepatocellular carcinoma was present in about 20, melanoma in some 15, renal cell carcinoma in 9 and head and neck cancer in 9. In the dose-escalation cohort, around four fifths of patients were male, and the mean age was roughly 60 years with a range of about 20 to 80. Patients were allowed to have had prior anti-PD-1, anti-PD-L1 or anti-CTLA-4 therapy, and approximately 43% of the dose-escalation patients had previously received checkpoint inhibitors. Partial responses occurred in three dose-escalation patients, of whom one had hepatocellular carcinoma and two had cutaneous melanoma. Peripheral TCRbeta sequencing aimed to test whether ivuxolimab altered TCR sequence diversity and caused clonal T-cell expansion. The monotherapy dose-escalation portion (N of about 57 patients) of the phase I ivuxolimab trial is reported in the paper.

With regard to this clone: Its binding antigen is unknown. Nothing much larger sits one base from this clone, and base qualities are not available.

Relative to germline, V is 2 bases shorter and J is 10 bases shorter, with 13 bases between their ends. The CDR3 sequence holds 13 residues, the cysteine and phenylalanine included. The CDR3 DNA has 39 bases and is translated from base 1. The germline V gene (reference sequence) specifies SGHNT as CDR1 and YYREEE as CDR2. The full study reports these points: Low levels of normalized T-cell clonal expansion were also seen in some patients who did not respond. Partial responders in the 0.1-3.0 mg/kg groups had among the lowest normalized peripheral clonal expansion, especially among CD8+ T cells. After ivuxolimab, more expanded clones were found on average in CD8+ T cells than in CD4+ T cells. At doses from 0.1 to 3.0 mg/kg, clonal expansion was seen in both CD4+ and CD8+ blood T cells between baseline and week 6. Which antigens the clonally expanded peripheral T cells were specific for was not determined.

Patients with a history of autoimmune disease or receiving systemic immunosuppression were excluded from the trial. Peripheral blood for TCR sequencing was collected from all dose cohorts at baseline, on cycle 4 day 1, and on cycle 7 day 1. Samples were obtained from an open-label, multicenter, first-in-human phase I dose-escalation trial of ivuxolimab. Adults with locally advanced or metastatic melanoma, renal cell carcinoma, hepatocellular carcinoma or head and neck squamous cell carcinoma were enrolled in the trial. CD4+ and CD8+ T cells were sorted separately from peripheral blood before TCR sequencing. Genomic DNA was isolated from the sorted cells so that the TCRbeta CDR3 region could be sequenced. The immunoSEQ Assay was used to sequence the TCRbeta CDR3 regions. Here the immuneACCESS table is served through TCRdb, limited to in-frame sequences with V and J called. Missing clones are a known gap in these copies; in checked studies unresolved V genes cover under half, and the rest lacks a known reason. This sample lists about 76,000 clones; roughly 90% were detected once. The biggest ten clones account for roughly 0.89% of the sample.

The source was CD4+ or CD8+ T cells sorted from blood, collected in a trial of the OX40 agonist ivuxolimab. The clonotype originates from an adult with an advanced solid tumor such as melanoma, head and neck, liver or kidney cancer. In this chain, TRBV5-4 is recombined with TRBJ2-1; the D region possibly corresponds to TRBD2 (6 bases align). The sequenced DNA is TGTGCCAGCAGCTTTGGGAGGACTCTCGAGCAGTTCTTC. The translation is CASSFGRTLEQFF.